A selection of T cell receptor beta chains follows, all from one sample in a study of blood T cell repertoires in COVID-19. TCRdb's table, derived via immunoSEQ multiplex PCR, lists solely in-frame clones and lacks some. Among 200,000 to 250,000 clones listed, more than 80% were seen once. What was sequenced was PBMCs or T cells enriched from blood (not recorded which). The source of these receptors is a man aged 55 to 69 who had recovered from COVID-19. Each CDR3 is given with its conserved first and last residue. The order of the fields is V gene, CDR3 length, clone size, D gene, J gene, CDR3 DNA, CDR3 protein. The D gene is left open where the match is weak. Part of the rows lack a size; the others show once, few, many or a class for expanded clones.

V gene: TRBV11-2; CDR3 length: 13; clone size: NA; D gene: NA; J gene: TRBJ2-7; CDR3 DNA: TGTGCCAGCAGCTTAGATCTCTATTACGAGCAGTACTTC; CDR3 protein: CASSLDLYYEQYF
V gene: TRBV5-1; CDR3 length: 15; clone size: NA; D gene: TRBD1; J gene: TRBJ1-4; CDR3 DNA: TGCGCCAGCAGCTTGGGTCAGACAGGGAATGAAAAACTGTTTTTT; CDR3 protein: CASSLGQTGNEKLFF
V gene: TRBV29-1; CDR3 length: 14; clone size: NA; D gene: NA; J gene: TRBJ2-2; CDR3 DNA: TGCAGCGTTCTCGGAGCAACGAACACCGGGGAGCTGTTTTTT; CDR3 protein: CSVLGATNTGELFF
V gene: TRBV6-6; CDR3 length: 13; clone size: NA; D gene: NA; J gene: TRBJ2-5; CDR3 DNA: TGTGCCAGCAGTTACAGGGGGGGAGAGACCCAGTACTTC; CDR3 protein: CASSYRGGETQYF
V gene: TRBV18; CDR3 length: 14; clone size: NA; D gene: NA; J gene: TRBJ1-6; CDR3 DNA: TGTGCCAGCTCACCAGGACAGAATAATTCACCCCTCCACTTT; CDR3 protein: CASSPGQNNSPLHF
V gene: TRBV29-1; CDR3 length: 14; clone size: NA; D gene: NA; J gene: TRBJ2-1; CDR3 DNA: TGCAGCGTTGGAGGAGGGTTGGATTACAATGAGCAGTTCTTC; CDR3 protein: CSVGGGLDYNEQFF
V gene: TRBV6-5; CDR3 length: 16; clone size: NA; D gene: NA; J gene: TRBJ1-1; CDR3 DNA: TGTGCCAGCAGTTTCAAATACGCCGGTCGGAACACTGAAGCTTTCTTT; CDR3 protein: CASSFKYAGRNTEAFF
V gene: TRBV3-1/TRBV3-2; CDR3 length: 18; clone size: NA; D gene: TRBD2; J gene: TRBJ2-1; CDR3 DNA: TGTGCCAGCAGCCAAGTACTTCGGACTAGCGGGGGTTTCAATGAGCAGTTCTTC; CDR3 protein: CASSQVLRTSGGFNEQFF
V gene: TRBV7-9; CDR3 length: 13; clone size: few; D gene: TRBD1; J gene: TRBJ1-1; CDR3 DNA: TGTGCCAGCACCGGGACAGGGGCTGCGAGGGCTTTCTTT; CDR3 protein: CASTGTGAARAFF
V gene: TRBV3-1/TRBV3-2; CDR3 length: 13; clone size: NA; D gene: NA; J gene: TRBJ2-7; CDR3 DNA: TGTGCCAGCAGCCAAGCGGGACACGGAGTGCAGTACTTC; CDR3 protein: CASSQAGHGVQYF
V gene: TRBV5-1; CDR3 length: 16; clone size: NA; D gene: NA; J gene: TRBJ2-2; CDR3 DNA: TGCGCCAGCAGCTTGGGACTAGAGGGGACGGACGGGGAGCTGTTTTTT; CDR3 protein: CASSLGLEGTDGELFF
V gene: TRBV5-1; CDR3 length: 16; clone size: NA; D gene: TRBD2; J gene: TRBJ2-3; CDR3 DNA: TGCGCCAGCAGCTTGGATAGCGGGGGAGGCACAGATACGCAGTATTTT; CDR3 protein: CASSLDSGGGTDTQYF
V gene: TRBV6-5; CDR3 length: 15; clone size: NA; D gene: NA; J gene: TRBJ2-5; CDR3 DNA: TGTGCCAGCAGTCGCTCGGGCCCCGGAGGGGAGACCCAGTACTTC; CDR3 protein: CASSRSGPGGETQYF
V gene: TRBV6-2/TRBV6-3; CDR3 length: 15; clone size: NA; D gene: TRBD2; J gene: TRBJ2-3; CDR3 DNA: TGTGCCAGCAGTTACTCTGCGGGGGGCACAGATACGCAGTATTTT; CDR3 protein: CASSYSAGGTDTQYF